Each of the 8 T cell receptor beta chains below was sequenced from the same sample in a study of CD8+CD57+ T cells in acquired aplastic anemia. Profiling of TCR beta VDJ combinations and CDR3 sequences used genomic DNA as template. TCRdb analysed the reads with MiXCR anew, one entry per CDR3 protein. This sample carries some 280,000 distinct CDR3 sequences, 55% to 60% of them seen once, and the ten largest clones take around 8%. Input material: sorted CD4+, CD8+, or CD8+CD57+ T cells (not recorded which) from PBMCs. Receptors were obtained from a human donor with severe aplastic anemia or a healthy control (not recorded which).

The chain carries TRBV29-1 and TRBJ1-2; D may be TRBD1 (5 bases). Trimming took 7 bases from V and 7 from J, leaving 16 bases between them. The germline V gene has CDR1 SQVTM and CDR2 ANQGSEA. The CDR3 has 12 amino acids. CDR3 in amino acids: CSEITGLGGYTF. CDR3 nucleotides: TGCAGCGAGATCACAGGTCTGGGTGGCTACACCTTC. The variable domain in full, completed from reference TRBV29-1 and TRBJ1-2, reads SAVISQKPSRDICQRGTSLTIQCQVDSQVTMMFWYRQQPGQSLTLIATANQGSEATYESGFVIDKFPISRPNLTFSTLTVSNMSPEDSSIYLCSEITGLGGYTFGSGTRLTVV.

On this clonotype: The junction departs from the called germline gene at one end, perhaps through a read error. This sequence joins TRBV5-1 and TRBJ1-1; a possible D gene is TRBD1 (5 bases). CDR1 is SGHRS, CDR2 YFSETQ, per germline. There are 19 residues in the CDR3. CDR3 sequence (DNA): TGTGCCAGCAGCCCCATTCTCGTGGGGGGAAGGGGCCCGAACACTGAAGCTTTCTTT. Translated, it gives CASSPILVGGRGPNTEAFF.

The rearrangement joins TRBV4-1 to TRBJ2-7, with a possible D match to TRBD1 (6 bases). This CDR3 has 17 amino acids. Per the germline V gene, CDR1 is MGHRA and CDR2 is YSYEKL. V lost 4 bases and J 0 bases, leaving 19 bases between the germline ends. The CDR3 loop is CASSPQGHQRSSYEQYF. As DNA, the CDR3 is TGCGCCAGCAGCCCGCAGGGACACCAAAGGAGCTCCTACGAGCAGTACTTC.

The chain carries TRBV2 and TRBJ2-3; 12 bases agree with TRBD2. With 6 bases clipped from V and 6 bases from J, the junction kept 7 bases outside the gene matches. Looked up from germline, CDR1 is SNHLY and CDR2 is FYNNEI. This CDR3 region has 15 residues. CDR3 protein: CASRGTSGRRDTQYF. CDR3 nucleotide sequence: TGTGCCAGCAGGGGGACTAGCGGGCGCCGCGATACGCAGTATTTT.

For this clonotype: A much larger clonotype is one base distant, so this may be a read error. CDR3 DNA: TGTGCCAGCAGCTCCCAACTGGGCAGGAGCTATGGCTACACCTTC. Protein: CASSSQLGRSYGYTF. This chain joins TRBV7-8 and TRBJ1-2, with D uncertain. Germline loops: CDR1 SGHVS, CDR2 FQNEAQ. This CDR3 has 15 amino acids. The ends were cut back, 4 bases at V and 4 bases at J, with 16 bases in the middle.

The genes are TRBV2 and TRBJ2-1; no definite D call. Germline lookup yields CDR1 SNHLY and CDR2 FYNNEI. V shed 6 bases and J shed 0 bases, with 3 bases lying between them. The CDR3 runs to 12 residues. The CDR3 DNA reads TGTGCCAGCAGGTCCTCCTACAATGAGCAGTTCTTC. This gives the protein CASRSSYNEQFF.

The rearrangement uses TRBV10-3 and TRBJ2-5; 13 bases align to TRBD2. The CDR3 is 16 amino acids. The ends lost 0 bases at V and 11 bases at J; junction bases unmatched: 9. Germline CDR1 and CDR2: ENHRY and SYGVKD. Here the CDR3 reads CAISESTSGGRNEQYF. The CDR3 DNA sequence: TGTGCCATCAGTGAGTCGACTAGCGGGGGGAGAAATGAGCAGTACTTC.

The chain is built from TRBV25-1 and TRBJ1-6, with D tentatively TRBD1 (6 bases). The length of the CDR3 is 18 residues. Germline CDR1 is MGHDK and CDR2 is SYGVNS. Trimming left V 3 bases short and J 1 base short, with 16 bases between. For the CDR3, the DNA is TGTGCCAGCAGTGAGGCCCCTTTGGACAGTTCCTATAATTCACCCCTCCACTTT. Amino acids: CASSEAPLDSSYNSPLHF.